Given below is one T cell receptor (beta chain) in context. No cognate antigen has been identified for it. Per-base qualities were not stored, and no clone one base away is much larger. The entry originates in a study of blood T cell repertoires in COVID-19 (dated by TCRdb to the early 2020s). For the wider study: Samples from collaborators originated in the United States, Italy and Spain and spanned both the acute and convalescent phases of COVID-19. The prospective study material was composed of cDNA or gDNA derived from T cells, B-cell-depleted T cells, or PBMCs. Deeply sampled blood TCRbeta repertoires from subjects exposed to, actively infected with, or recovered from COVID-19 were included in the dataset. The repertoires were released in a freely available public database meant as a resource for research on the immune response to SARS-CoV-2. Samples were obtained from the ongoing ImmuneRACE study (first 160 participants) and from 1,254 subjects provided by 6 global collaborators. Nearly every sample came with metadata listing a de-identified subject ID, COVID-19 status, age in years and sex. HLA class I and class II types, where available, came from metadata supplied by the sample provider rather than from assay-based typing.

TCRbeta CDR3 regions were amplified from genomic DNA using the immunoSEQ Assay, a bias-controlled multiplex PCR. From the authors' description of their analysis: Within the assay, amplification of reference gene primers was used to estimate how many nucleated cells each sample contained. Sequence reads were collapsed and filtered to measure the absolute abundance of every unique TCRbeta CDR3 rearrangement. For each sample, productive Simpson clonality was calculated as the square root of Simpson's diversity index over productive rearrangements. TCRdb's version of the immuneACCESS table is confined to in-frame rearrangements and falls short of the full clone set. An unresolved V gene accounts for under half of the shortfall where checked; the remainder is of unknown origin. V, J and clone size derive from that table, while D and trimming were established from the DNA sequence. This sample holds 250,000 to 350,000 clones; approximately 90% were observed only once. The leading ten clones occupy approximately 0.84% of the sample.

Looking up the germline V gene yields CDR1 SQVTM and CDR2 ANQGSEA. The CDR3 starts with the cysteine, ends with the phenylalanine, and has 11 residues. The DNA shown is the 33-base CDR3, in frame from base 1. Trimming removed 8 bases from V and 7 bases from J, leaving 14 bases between the germline ends. The collaborating institutions used their own protocols to collect whole blood in K2EDTA tubes. For TCRbeta analysis, collaborators shipped samples as frozen whole blood, isolated PBMCs, or DNA extracted from either of those sample types. The full study reports these points: The quantity of clinical and demographic metadata differed by source and by participant and was supplied without curation.

This receptor was identified in a man in his thirties or forties with acute or convalescent COVID-19. The V and J segments used are TRBV29-1 and TRBJ1-2; the D gene is not confidently resolved. The sequenced sample was peripheral blood. CDR3 protein: CSFFEGPGYTF. The nucleotide sequence is given as TGCAGCTTTTTTGAGGGTCCTGGCTACACCTTC.